This T cell receptor (beta chain) came from a study of T cell responses to AZD1222 COVID-19 vaccine. The study's findings and limits: Repertoires were sampled only after the peak T cell response. The CD4 TCRs associated with vaccination extended across spike and predominated at 160-218 and 743-854. Baseline antibody screening turned up just a handful of seropositive AZD1222 recipients. Females outnumbered males among donors, who were mostly white British; clonal diversity was possibly underestimated.

This clone was counted a single time. As yet, its antigen is unknown. Produced via immunoSEQ multiplex PCR; TCRdb's table is partial and in-frame only. The sample has around 150,000 clones; about 92% are singletons. This receptor was obtained from an adult in good health. The sample in question was peripheral blood, obtained on day 0 of MenACWY control vaccination.

CDR3 in DNA: TGTGCCAGCAGTTCCCGGGACAGTGAAGCTTTCTTT. Amino acids: CASSSRDSEAFF. The rearrangement uses TRBV6-5 and TRBJ1-1; TRBD1 agrees at 7 bases. The CDR3 is 12 amino acids. CDR1 is MNHEY and CDR2 is SVGAGI in the germline V gene. V shed 4 bases, J shed 7 bases, and the junction held 3 bases outside the gene matches.